This T cell receptor beta chain is from a study of blood T cells in healthy people across ages (dated by TCRdb to the mid-2010s). In terms of the full investigation: In model experiments, template switching captured about one uniquely barcoded TCR beta cDNA molecule for every two T cells. The study analyzed two additional independent replicas of 1 million unique cDNA reads from the same blood draw for two donors, one aged 18 to 30 and one aged 80 or older. Age-related changes in TCR beta repertoire diversity were measured in the study by deep sequencing normalized with unique cDNA molecular identifiers. The donors were split into four age groups: young (average approximately 16 years), middle-aged (around 40), aged (62) and long-lived (approximately 89). Paper-wide results and their limitations: As age increased, observed TCR beta diversity per million T cells dropped in a roughly linear way, and a significant reduction was already evident by age 40. Compared with the aged group, the long-lived group had more naive CD4+ T cells, fewer expanded clones and increased TCR diversity, suggesting age selection. The percentage of naive T cells measured by flow cytometry correlated strongly with observed TCR beta diversity. Estimates of total diversity based on one million sequenced T cells were considered lower bounds and underestimates. Since profiling was done on bulk unsorted PBMCs, naive and antigen-experienced compartments could not be conclusively compared. Donor CMV infection status was unknown, potentially confounding age-related changes in expanded clonotypes.

The roughly 39 donors, aged about 6 to 100 years, were systemically healthy Caucasian individuals from Russia. Each donor gave approximately 9.4 milliliters of peripheral blood, drawn into EDTA-treated Vacutainer tubes. Ficoll-Paque density-gradient centrifugation was used to isolate PBMCs, with at least 7 million obtained per sample. Trizol reagent was used to extract total RNA from PBMCs, with at least 5.5 micrograms per sample. For every donor, an aliquot of PBMCs went through flow cytometry to measure the percentages of naive CD45RAhigh/CD27high T cells. Receptor libraries were prepared by 5' RACE. These reads were obtained on an Illumina HiSeq 2500. A second roughly 7 to 12 cycle PCR used a sample-barcoded 5' primer and a J-beta primer mix. A template-switch 5' adaptor carrying 12 random nucleotides introduced a unique molecular identifier onto each TCR beta cDNA molecule. At least 2.5 million CDR3-containing paired-end reads were obtained from each sample. First-strand cDNA synthesis was performed from all RNA using the Mint cDNA synthesis kit, with priming by a TRBC-specific oligonucleotide. All cDNA was treated with uracil-DNA glycosylase and then went through a first 18-cycle PCR with the universal primers M1SS and BC2_uni_R. The study's own analysis went as follows. Normalization of each sample was performed by random selection of 1 million high-quality reads, each carrying a distinct molecular identifier. Reads with shared molecular identifiers were discarded instead of being binned into consensus sequences. MiTCR, run with a Q25 quality threshold and the strictest error-elimination algorithm, handled CDR3 identification, clonotype clustering and error correction. Lower-bound total TCR beta diversity was estimated with a nonparametric unseen species model using Euler transformation. Using fastp at Q25 and MiXCR, TCRdb reprocessed the public reads and kept productive beta chains. For every CDR3 protein sequence, its rows merge into one entry that carries the most common genes and DNA. The V and J calls and clone size come from TCRdb's table, not from the authors' own analysis. This sample is represented by 780,000 or so distinct CDR3 sequences; 20% to 25% of them were singletons. The ten top clones hold 3% to 4.5% of the sample.

This clonotype was counted between two and nine times. Its target antigen remains unknown. No qualities accompany the bases; no much larger clone lies one base away. Measured from the cysteine to the phenylalanine, the CDR3 is 15 residues long. Only the CDR3 part of the read is kept: 45 bases, read in frame from the first base. Ends trimmed: V by 7 bases, J by 6 bases; bases unmatched to a gene: 8. The data also belong to a second study, concerning T cells of mothers and their children. The other study reports the following: Nine systemically healthy Caucasian individuals, comprising three mothers and their six children, were included as donors. cDNA synthesis consumed the entire amount of extracted RNA, loaded at approximately 1.6 ug RNA in each 15 ul reaction. In the second PCR, the M1S primer added sample barcodes and 2-4 random nucleotides. More than 8 million TCR beta CDR3 reads were obtained from each mother, and several million reads were obtained from each child. TCR recombination output is similarly shaped by thymic selection in related and unrelated pairs, with a minor effect exerted by inherited differences. Related mother-child pairs always showed normalized repertoire overlap that was slightly higher than in unrelated mother-child pairs, though the difference was never significant. No persistent microchimeric T cell clones were found, with a detection sensitivity of approximately 95 clones per million clonotypes. In the study, deep NGS was used to compare the TCR beta repertoires of mothers and children, and features distinguishing related mother-child pairs from unrelated individuals were sought. Mothers averaged roughly 36 +/- 4 years of age and children averaged 11 +/- 4 years. After adapters were ligated using NEBNext reagents, the libraries underwent 100+100 nt paired-end sequencing on an Illumina HiSeq 2000. Mother and child libraries were prepared a month apart and sequenced in separate runs to prevent cross-contamination. Each donor had between roughly 450,000 and 2,300,000 distinct TCR beta clonotypes identified. Naive TCR beta clonotypes were estimated from low-frequency clonotypes matched to each donor's FACS-determined naive share, without sorting.

The source material was blood. The chain is made from TRBV12-3 or TRBV12-4 and TRBJ2-1, and 11 bases in between align with TRBD2. This clonotype was sampled from a boy aged 5-17 years in good health. The DNA sequence follows: TGTGCCAGCACCCACCGACTAGCGGGGACCAATGAGCAGTTCTTC. Translated, this is CASTHRLAGTNEQFF.